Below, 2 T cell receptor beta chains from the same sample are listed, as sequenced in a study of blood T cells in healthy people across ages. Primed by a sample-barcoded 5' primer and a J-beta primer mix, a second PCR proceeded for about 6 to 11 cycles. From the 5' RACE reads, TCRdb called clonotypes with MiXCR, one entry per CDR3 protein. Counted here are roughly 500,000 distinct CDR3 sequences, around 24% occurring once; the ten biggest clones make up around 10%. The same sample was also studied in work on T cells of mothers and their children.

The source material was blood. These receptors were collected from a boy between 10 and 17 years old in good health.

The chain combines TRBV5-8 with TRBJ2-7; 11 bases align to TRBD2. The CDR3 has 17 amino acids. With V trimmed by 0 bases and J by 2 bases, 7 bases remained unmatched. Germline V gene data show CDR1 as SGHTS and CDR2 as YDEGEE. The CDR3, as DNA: TGTGCCAGCAGCTTGGCCCTAGCGGGGGGAAAGACCTACGAGCAGTACTTC. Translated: CASSLALAGGKTYEQYF. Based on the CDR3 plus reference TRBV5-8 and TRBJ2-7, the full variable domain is EAGVTQSPTHLIKTRGQQATLRCSPISGHTSVYWYQQALGLGLQFLLWYDEGEERNRGNFPPRFSGRQFPNYSSELNVNALELEDSALYLCASSLALAGGKTYEQYFGPGTRLTVT.

The chain's CDR3 is CASSLRAGQNTEAFF. For the CDR3, the DNA is TGTGCCAGCAGCTTAAGGGCAGGACAGAACACTGAAGCTTTCTTT. The chain joins TRBV7-3 to TRBJ1-1; D is possibly TRBD1 (5 bases). Germline CDR1 and CDR2: SGHTA and FQGTGA. This CDR3 comprises 15 residues. V was clipped by 1 base and J by 1 base, with 10 bases between them.